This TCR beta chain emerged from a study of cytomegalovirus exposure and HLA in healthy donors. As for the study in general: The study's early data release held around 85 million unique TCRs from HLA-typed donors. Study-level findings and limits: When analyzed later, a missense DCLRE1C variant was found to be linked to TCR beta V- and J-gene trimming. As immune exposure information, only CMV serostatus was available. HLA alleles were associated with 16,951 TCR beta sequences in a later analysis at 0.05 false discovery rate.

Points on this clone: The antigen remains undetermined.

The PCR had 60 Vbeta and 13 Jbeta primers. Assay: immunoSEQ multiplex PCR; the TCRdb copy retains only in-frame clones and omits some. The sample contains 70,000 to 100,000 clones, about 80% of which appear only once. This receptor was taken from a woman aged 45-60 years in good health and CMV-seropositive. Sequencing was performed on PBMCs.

The CDR3 is CASVDTPVDGYTF. The DNA of the CDR3 is TGTGCCAGTGTAGACACGCCCGTCGATGGCTACACCTTC. J is TRBJ1-2 and V is TRBV19, with D uncertain. V lost 8 bases to trimming and J lost 6 bases, with 16 bases between them. Germline V gene data show CDR1 as LNHDA and CDR2 as SQIVND (reference sequence). The CDR3 runs 13 residues.